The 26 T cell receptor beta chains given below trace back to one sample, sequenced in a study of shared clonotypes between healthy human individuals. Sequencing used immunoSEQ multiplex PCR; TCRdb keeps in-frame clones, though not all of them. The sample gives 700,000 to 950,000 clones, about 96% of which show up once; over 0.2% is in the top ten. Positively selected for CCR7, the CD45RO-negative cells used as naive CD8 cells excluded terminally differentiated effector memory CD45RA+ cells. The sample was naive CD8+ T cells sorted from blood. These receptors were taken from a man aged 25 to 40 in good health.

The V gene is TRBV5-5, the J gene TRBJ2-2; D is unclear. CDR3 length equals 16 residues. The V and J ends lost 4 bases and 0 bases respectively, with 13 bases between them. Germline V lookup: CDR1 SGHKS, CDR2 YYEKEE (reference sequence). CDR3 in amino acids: CASSPEVRANTGELFF. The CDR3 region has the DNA TGTGCCAGCAGCCCCGAGGTCAGAGCGAACACCGGGGAGCTGTTTTTT.

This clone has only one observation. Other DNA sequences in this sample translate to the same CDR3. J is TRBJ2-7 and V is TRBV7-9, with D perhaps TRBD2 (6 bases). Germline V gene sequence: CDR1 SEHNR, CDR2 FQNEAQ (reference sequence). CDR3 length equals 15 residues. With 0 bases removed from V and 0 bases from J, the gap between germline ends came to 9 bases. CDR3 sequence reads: CASSLAVGSSYEQYF. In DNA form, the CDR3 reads TGTGCCAGCAGCTTAGCCGTCGGGAGCTCCTACGAGCAGTACTTC.

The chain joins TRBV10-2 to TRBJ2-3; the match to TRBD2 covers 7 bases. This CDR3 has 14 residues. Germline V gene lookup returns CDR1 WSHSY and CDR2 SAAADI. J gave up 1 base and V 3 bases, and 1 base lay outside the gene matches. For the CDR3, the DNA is TGCGCCAGCAGTGAAACTAGCGGCACAGATACGCAGTATTTT. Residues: CASSETSGTDTQYF.

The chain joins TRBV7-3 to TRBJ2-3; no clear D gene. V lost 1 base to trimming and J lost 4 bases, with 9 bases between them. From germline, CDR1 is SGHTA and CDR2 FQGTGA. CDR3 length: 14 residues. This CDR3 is CASSLKDFPDTQYF. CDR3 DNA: TGTGCCAGCAGCTTAAAAGATTTCCCAGATACGCAGTATTTT.

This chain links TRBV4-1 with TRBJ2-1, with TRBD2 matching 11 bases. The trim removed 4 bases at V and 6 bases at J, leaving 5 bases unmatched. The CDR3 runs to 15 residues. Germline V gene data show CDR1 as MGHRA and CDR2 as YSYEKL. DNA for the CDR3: TGCGCCAGCAGCCCAACTAGCGGGAGTACCAATGAGCAGTTCTTC. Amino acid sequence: CASSPTSGSTNEQFF.

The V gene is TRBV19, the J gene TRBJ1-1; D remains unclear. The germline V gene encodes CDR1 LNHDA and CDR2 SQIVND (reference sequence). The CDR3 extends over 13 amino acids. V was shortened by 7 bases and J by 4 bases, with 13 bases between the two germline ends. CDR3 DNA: TGTGCCAGTAAGAGGGTGGAGATCACTGAAGCTTTCTTT. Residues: CASKRVEITEAFF.

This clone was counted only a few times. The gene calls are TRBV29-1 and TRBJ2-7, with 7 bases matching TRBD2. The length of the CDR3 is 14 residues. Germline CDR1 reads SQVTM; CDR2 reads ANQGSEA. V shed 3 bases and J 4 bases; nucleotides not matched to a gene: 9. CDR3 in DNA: TGCAGCGTTGAGGGGGAGGGGAACCGGTACGAGCAGTACTTC. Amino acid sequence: CSVEGEGNRYEQYF.

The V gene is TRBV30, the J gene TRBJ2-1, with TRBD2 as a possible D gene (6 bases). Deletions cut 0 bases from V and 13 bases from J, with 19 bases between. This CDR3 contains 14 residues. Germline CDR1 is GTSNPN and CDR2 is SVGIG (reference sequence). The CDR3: CAWSVPGSVSSQFF. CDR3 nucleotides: TGTGCCTGGAGTGTACCCGGGAGTGTCTCCTCACAGTTCTTC.

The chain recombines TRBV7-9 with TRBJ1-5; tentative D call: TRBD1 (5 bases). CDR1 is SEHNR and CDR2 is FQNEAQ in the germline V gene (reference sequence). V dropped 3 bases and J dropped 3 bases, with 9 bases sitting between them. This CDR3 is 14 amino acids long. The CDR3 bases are TGTGCCAGCAGCTTGGTCGGGACCAATCAGCCCCAGCATTTT. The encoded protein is CASSLVGTNQPQHF.

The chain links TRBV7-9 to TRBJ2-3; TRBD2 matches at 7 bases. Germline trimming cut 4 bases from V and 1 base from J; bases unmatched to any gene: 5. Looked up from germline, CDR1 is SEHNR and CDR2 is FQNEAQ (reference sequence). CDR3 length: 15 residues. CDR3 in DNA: TGTGCCAGCAGCTCAGCGCTAGCGGGCACAGATACGCAGTATTTT. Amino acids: CASSSALAGTDTQYF.

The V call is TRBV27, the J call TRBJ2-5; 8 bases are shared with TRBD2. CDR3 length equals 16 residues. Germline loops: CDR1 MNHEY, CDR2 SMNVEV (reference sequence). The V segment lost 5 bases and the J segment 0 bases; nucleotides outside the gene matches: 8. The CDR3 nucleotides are TGTGCCAGCAGTCCCTCAGCGGGGGAGTACCAAGAGACCCAGTACTTC. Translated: CASSPSAGEYQETQYF.

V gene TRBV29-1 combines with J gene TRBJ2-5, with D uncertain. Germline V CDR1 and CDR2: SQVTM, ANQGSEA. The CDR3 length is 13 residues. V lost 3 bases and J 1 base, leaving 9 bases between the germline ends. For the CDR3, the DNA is TGCAGCGTTGACATGGGGATCCAAGAGACCCAGTACTTC. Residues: CSVDMGIQETQYF.

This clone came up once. CDR3 sequence reads: CASRTGVSYNEQFF. The CDR3 nucleotides are TGTGCCAGCAGAACAGGGGTATCCTACAATGAGCAGTTCTTC. The V gene is TRBV27, the J gene TRBJ2-1, with TRBD1 identical over 7 bases. J gave up 1 base and V 6 bases, and 3 bases lay outside the gene matches. CDR1 and CDR2 (germline): MNHEY, SMNVEV (reference sequence). The CDR3 is 14 residues long.

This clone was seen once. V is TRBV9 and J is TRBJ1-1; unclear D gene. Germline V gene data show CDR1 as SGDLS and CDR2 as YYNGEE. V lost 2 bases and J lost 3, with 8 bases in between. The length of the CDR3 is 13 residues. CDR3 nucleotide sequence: TGTGCCAGCAGCGTTAGCGGGGACACTGAAGCTTTCTTT. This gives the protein CASSVSGDTEAFF.

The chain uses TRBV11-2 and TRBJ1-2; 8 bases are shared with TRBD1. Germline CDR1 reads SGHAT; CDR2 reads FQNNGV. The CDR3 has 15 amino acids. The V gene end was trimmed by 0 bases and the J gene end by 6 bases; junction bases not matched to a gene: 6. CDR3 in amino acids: CASSLDYRGNHGYTF. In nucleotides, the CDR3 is TGTGCCAGCAGCTTAGATTACAGGGGGAATCATGGCTACACCTTC.

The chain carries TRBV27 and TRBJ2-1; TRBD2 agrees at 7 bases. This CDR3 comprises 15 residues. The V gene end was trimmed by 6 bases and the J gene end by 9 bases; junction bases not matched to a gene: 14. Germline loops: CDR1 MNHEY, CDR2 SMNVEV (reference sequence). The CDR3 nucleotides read TGTGCCAGCAGCCCGAGTCTGAGCGGGGCCGGTGAGCAGTTCTTC. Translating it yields CASSPSLSGAGEQFF.

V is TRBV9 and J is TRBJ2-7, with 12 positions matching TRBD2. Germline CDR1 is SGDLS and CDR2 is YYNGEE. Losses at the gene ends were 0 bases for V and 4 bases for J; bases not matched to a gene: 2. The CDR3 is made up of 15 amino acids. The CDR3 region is CASSVAGLAGYEQYF. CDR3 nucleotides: TGTGCCAGCAGCGTAGCGGGACTAGCGGGTTACGAGCAGTACTTC.

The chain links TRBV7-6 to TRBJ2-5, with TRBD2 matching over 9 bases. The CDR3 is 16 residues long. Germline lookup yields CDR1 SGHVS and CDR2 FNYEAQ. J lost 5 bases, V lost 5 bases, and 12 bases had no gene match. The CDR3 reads CASSQWVAGAKETQYF. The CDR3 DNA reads TGTGCCAGCAGCCAGTGGGTAGCGGGAGCTAAGGAGACCCAGTACTTC.

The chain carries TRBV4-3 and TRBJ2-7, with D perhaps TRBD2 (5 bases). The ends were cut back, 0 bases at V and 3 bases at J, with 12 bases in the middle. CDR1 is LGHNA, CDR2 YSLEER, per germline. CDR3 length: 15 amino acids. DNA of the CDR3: TGCGCCAGCAGCCAAGATACGGGAACGCTCTACGAGCAGTACTTC. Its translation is CASSQDTGTLYEQYF.

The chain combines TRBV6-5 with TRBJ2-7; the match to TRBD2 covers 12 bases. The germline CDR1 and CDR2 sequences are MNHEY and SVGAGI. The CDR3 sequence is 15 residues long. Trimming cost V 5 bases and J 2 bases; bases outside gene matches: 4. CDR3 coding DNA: TGTGCCAGCAGTCTGACTAGCGGGAGTCCCTACGAGCAGTACTTC. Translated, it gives CASSLTSGSPYEQYF.

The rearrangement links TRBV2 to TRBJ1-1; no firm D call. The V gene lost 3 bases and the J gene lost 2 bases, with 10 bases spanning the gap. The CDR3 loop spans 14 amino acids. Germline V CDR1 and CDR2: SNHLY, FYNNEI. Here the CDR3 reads CASSDTGLNTEAFF. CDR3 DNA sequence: TGTGCCAGCAGTGACACGGGTCTCAACACTGAAGCTTTCTTT. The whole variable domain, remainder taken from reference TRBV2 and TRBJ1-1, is EPEVTQTPSHQVTQMGQEVILRCVPISNHLYFYWYRQILGQKVEFLVSFYNNEISEKSEIFDDQFSVERPDGSNFTLKIRSTKLEDSAMYFCASSDTGLNTEAFFGQGTRLTVV.

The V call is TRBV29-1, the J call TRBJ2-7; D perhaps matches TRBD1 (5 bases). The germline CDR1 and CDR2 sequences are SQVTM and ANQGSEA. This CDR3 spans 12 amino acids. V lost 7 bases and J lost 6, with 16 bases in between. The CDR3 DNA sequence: TGCAGCGGGGGATGGGGCCAGGGCGAGCAGTACTTC. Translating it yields CSGGWGQGEQYF.

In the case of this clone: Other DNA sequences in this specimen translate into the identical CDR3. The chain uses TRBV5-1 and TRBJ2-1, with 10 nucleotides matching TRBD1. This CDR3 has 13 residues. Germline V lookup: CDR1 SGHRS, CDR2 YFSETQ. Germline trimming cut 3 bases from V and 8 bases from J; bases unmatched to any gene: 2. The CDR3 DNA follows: TGCGCCAGCAGCTGGACAGGGGGGGATGAGCAGTTCTTC. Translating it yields CASSWTGGDEQFF.

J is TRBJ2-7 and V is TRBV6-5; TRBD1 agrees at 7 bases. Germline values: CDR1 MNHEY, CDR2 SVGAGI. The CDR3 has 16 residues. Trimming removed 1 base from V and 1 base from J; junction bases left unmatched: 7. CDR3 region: CASSYWRQGSSYEQYF. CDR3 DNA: TGTGCCAGCAGTTACTGGAGACAGGGTTCATCCTACGAGCAGTACTTC.

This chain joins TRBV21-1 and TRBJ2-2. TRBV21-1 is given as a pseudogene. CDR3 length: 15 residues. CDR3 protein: CASSNRGGGTGELFF. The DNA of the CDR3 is TGTGCCAGCAGCAATCGAGGTGGGGGCACCGGGGAGCTGTTTTTT.

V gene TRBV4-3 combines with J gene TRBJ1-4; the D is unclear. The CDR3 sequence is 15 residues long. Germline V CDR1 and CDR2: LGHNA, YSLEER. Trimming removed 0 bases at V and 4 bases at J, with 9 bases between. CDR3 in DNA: TGCGCCAGCAGCCAAGATTCCTTTGTTAATGAAAAACTGTTTTTT. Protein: CASSQDSFVNEKLFF.